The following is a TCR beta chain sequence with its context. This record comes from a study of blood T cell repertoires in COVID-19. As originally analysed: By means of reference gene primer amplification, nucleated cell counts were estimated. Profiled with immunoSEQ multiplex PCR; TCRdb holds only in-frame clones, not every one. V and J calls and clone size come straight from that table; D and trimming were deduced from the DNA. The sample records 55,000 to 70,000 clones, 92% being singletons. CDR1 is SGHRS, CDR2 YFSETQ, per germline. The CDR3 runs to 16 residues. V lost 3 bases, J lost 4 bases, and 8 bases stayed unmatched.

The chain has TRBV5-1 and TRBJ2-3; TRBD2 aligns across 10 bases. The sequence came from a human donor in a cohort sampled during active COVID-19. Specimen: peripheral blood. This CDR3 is CASSYKLAGHADTQYF. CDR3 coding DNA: TGCGCCAGCAGCTATAAACTAGCGGGACATGCAGATACGCAGTATTTT.